This entry features one T cell receptor (beta chain) sequence. This clonotype occurred a few times. Its antigen specificity is not known. A read error may be the cause here, since a much bigger clone is one base away. In this CDR3 the conserved last residue, phenylalanine or tryptophan, is missing, so a read error is likely. This entry comes from a study of CD8+CD57+ T cells in acquired aplastic anemia listed by TCRdb under 2018. In terms of the full investigation: On average, sorted CD4+ and CD8+ cells yielded around 3.4 ug of extracted DNA, with a range of about 0.18 to 27.4 ug. Mean read counts for healthy donor samples were around 10 million for CD4+ cells and fewer than 12 million for CD8+ cells.

TCR beta VDJ combination and CDR3 sequence profiling used genomic DNA as the template. An Illumina HiSeq 2000 was used for TCR repertoire sequencing. Per the original workflow: Repertoire assessment relied on Simpson's diversity index, CDR3 size and DJ length profiles, and TRBV/TRBJ rearrangement plots. Whichever DNA sequence was most abundant in the deep sequencing data was defined as the immunodominant clone. CDR3 amino acid sequences were screened for sharing across subjects and were compared with published repertoires and the VDJdb database. TCRdb reworked the public reads: Q25 trimming with fastp, MiXCR clone assembly, productive beta chains retained. Each CDR3 protein gets just one entry, which takes the most common genes and DNA from the rows behind it. TCRdb's processing, not the study's, gives the V and J calls here. Within this sample are about 220,000 distinct CDR3 sequences, with almost 35% of them counted one time only. The ten largest clones take up 1% to 1.3% of the sample.

Results and caveats for the whole study, not just this receptor: Some 31 CD8+ CDR3 sequences were shared between patients and controls but appeared highly expressed in patients and within their immunodominant clones. Patients and healthy controls showed no significant difference in CD8+ Simpson's diversity (P=0.060).

The study deep-sequenced TCR repertoires of sorted CD4+ and CD8+ blood T cells from severe aplastic anemia patients and healthy subjects. Ficoll-Paque density gradient centrifugation was used to isolate peripheral blood mononuclear cells. Before DNA extraction, CD4+ and CD8+ T cells were sorted by FACS or by magnetic beads. The CDR3 comprises 12 residues, both ends counted. Of all the DNA, just the CDR3 is kept, 36 bases in frame from base 1. CDR1 and CDR2 (SGHTA, FQGNSA) derive from the germline V gene. Trimming costs V 3 bases and J 2 bases, and their ends lie 4 bases apart. Recombination joined TRBV7-2 with TRBJ2-5; no D gene call is confident. This TCR was recovered from a human donor in good health, serving as a control. Specimen: sorted CD4+, CD8+, or CD8+CD57+ T cells (not recorded which) from PBMCs. The DNA sequence is as follows: TGTGCCAGCAGCTTGAGACAAGAGACCCAGTACCTC. Translated, it gives CASSLRQETQYL.